This TCR beta chain was captured by sequencing in a study of graft-versus-host responses after intestinal transplantation. Study overall: All recipients got anti-thymocyte globulin induction, then tacrolimus and steroids for about 3 years. Findings and caveats of the study: Early post-transplant falls in HvG clones accompanied the peak levels of circulating GvH clones. Detected in recipient marrow were GvH clones, some of which were first observed in ileum or blood.

In this sample, this clone turned up a few times. What it recognizes is unknown. In germline, CDR1 is SGHRS, CDR2 YFSETQ. This CDR3 spans 17 amino acids. With 5 bases clipped from V and 4 bases from J, the junction kept 11 bases outside the gene matches. Intraepithelial and lamina propria lymphocytes were isolated from graft specimens. Assay: immunoSEQ multiplex PCR; the TCRdb copy retains only in-frame clones and omits some. The sample lists roughly 15,000 clones; about 61% were seen once. Sequencing used ileum tissue, obtained 524 days after transplant. This receptor was obtained from a human patient who received an intestinal transplant, so some T cells may come from the graft donor. The chain combines TRBV5-1 with TRBJ2-5; 13 positions match TRBD2. CDR3 in amino acids: CASSYGLTSGGGETQYF. CDR3 nucleotide sequence: TGCGCCAGCAGTTATGGTCTAACTAGCGGGGGGGGAGAGACCCAGTACTTC.